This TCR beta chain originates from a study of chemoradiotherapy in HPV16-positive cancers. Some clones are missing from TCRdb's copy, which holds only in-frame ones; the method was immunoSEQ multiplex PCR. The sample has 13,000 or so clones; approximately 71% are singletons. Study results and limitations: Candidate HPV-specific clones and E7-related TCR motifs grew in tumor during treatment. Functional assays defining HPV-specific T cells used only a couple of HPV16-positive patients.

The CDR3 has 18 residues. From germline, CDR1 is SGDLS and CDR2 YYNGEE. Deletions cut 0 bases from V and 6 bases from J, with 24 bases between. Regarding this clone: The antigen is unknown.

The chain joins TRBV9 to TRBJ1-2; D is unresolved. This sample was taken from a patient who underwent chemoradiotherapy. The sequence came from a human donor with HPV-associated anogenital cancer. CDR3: CASSVDPNAGKGRDGYTF. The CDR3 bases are TGTGCCAGCAGCGTAGACCCGAATGCGGGTAAGGGTAGGGATGGCTACACCTTC.